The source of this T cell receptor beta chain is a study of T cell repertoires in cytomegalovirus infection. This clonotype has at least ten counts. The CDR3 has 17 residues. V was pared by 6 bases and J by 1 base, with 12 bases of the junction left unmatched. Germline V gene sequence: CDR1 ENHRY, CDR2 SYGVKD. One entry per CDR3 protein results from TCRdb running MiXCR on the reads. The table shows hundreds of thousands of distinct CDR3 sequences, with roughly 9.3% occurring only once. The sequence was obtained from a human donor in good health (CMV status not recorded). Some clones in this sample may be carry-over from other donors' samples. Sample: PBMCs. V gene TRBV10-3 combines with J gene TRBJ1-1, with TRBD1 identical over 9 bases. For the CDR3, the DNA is TGTGCCATCAGGGGTCCCCCGGGACAGGGAAAGAACACTGAAGCTTTCTTT. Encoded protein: CAIRGPPGQGKNTEAFF.